Presented here are 14 T cell receptor beta chains from one specimen sequenced in a study of cytomegalovirus exposure and HLA in healthy donors. Vbeta (60) and Jbeta (13) primers were used in the PCR. Sequencing was performed with immunoSEQ multiplex PCR; in TCRdb, only in-frame clones are kept and a portion is missing. There are around 180,000 clones in the sample; about 82% occur only once, and about 2.4% lies in the top ten. The specimen was PBMCs. These receptor sequences come from a male donor in good health and CMV-seronegative.

The J gene is TRBJ2-2, the V gene TRBV4-3, with 8 bases matching TRBD2. In germline, CDR1 is LGHNA, CDR2 YSLEER. J was trimmed by 6 bases and V by 1 base; bases with no gene match: 7. This CDR3 has 16 amino acids. Here the CDR3 reads CASSQGLGLAAGELFF. The CDR3 bases are TGCGCCAGCAGCCAAGGATTAGGACTAGCAGCCGGGGAGCTGTTTTTT.

The chain uses TRBV7-2 and TRBJ1-1, with 10 bases aligning to TRBD1. Germline V gives CDR1 SGHTA, CDR2 FQGNSA. The V and J ends lost 8 bases and 3 bases, in that order; junction bases with no gene match: 9. This CDR3 spans 15 amino acids. The CDR3 sequence: CASSRDRGSDTEAFF. CDR3 DNA: TGTGCCAGCTCCCGGGACAGGGGATCTGACACTGAAGCTTTCTTT.

This chain uses TRBV7-2 with TRBJ2-7; 10 nucleotides match TRBD2. With V trimmed by 1 base and J by 4 bases, 1 base remained unmatched. CDR3 length equals 14 residues. CDR1 is SGHTA and CDR2 is FQGNSA in the germline V gene. CDR3 sequence (DNA): TGTGCCAGCAGCTTAGGAGCGGGAGGGTACGAGCAGTACTTC. Translated, it gives CASSLGAGGYEQYF.

The chain recombines TRBV28 with TRBJ2-5; TRBD1 matches 9 bases. The CDR3 sequence is 14 residues long. The germline CDR1 and CDR2 sequences are MDHEN and SYDVKM. J gave up 5 bases and V 5 bases, and 6 bases lay outside the gene matches. In DNA form, the CDR3 reads TGTGCCAGCAGTCCCTGGGACAGGGACGAGACCCAGTACTTC. Translating gives CASSPWDRDETQYF.

In regard to this clone: Other DNA sequences from this sample encode an identical CDR3 as well. This chain uses TRBV27 with TRBJ2-1; perhaps TRBD1 as D (6 bases). The CDR3 contains 13 residues. The germline gives CDR1 MNHEY, CDR2 SMNVEV (reference sequence). Trimming took 5 bases from V and 4 from J, leaving 9 bases between them. Written as DNA, the CDR3 is TGTGCCAGCAGTCAGGGACAATACAATGAGCAGTTCTTC. Translation gives CASSQGQYNEQFF.

V gene TRBV9 combines with J gene TRBJ1-2; 12 bases line up with TRBD1. This CDR3 has 16 amino acids. J lost 2 bases, V lost 3 bases, and 5 bases had no gene match. Germline V gene lookup returns CDR1 SGDLS and CDR2 YYNGEE. DNA of the CDR3: TGTGCCAGCAGCGCGCGGGACAGGGGGCAAAACTATGGCTACACCTTC. This codes for CASSARDRGQNYGYTF.

V and J are TRBV15 and TRBJ1-3, with 8 positions matching TRBD1. This CDR3 has 15 residues. V shed 8 bases and J 0 bases; nucleotides not matched to a gene: 6. Germline loops: CDR1 LNHNV, CDR2 YYDKDF (reference sequence). DNA for the CDR3: TGTGCCACCGGGGGACAGGCCAACTCTGGAAACACCATATATTTT. Its translation is CATGGQANSGNTIYF.

The gene calls are TRBV6-5 and TRBJ1-1, with 7 bases lining up with TRBD1. CDR3 length: 15 residues. Trimming cost V 5 bases and J 5 bases; bases outside gene matches: 11. Germline loops: CDR1 MNHEY, CDR2 SVGAGI. The CDR3 sequence: CASSNRQGPFTEAFF. DNA for the CDR3: TGTGCCAGCAGTAACAGACAGGGACCTTTTACTGAAGCTTTCTTT.

The V call is TRBV12-5, the J call TRBJ2-7; D is undetermined. Germline loops: CDR1 LGHNT, CDR2 FRNRAP. Deletions cut 2 bases from V and 3 bases from J, with 26 bases between. This CDR3 region has 19 residues. The CDR3 coding sequence is TGTGCTAGTGGTTTGCCACCGACTCCAAAGATAGCCGCCCACTACGAGCAGTACTTC. This encodes CASGLPPTPKIAAHYEQYF.

In this sample, this clone turned up a few times. The chain employs TRBV28 and TRBJ2-1, with 10 bases lining up with TRBD2. Germline values: CDR1 MDHEN, CDR2 SYDVKM. Trimming took 3 bases from V and 0 from J; bases not matched to a gene: 11. There are 19 residues in the CDR3. CDR3 nucleotide sequence: TGTGCCAGCAGTTTCCGCGAGACTAGCGGGCCAAGCTCCTACAATGAGCAGTTCTTC. Translation: CASSFRETSGPSSYNEQFF.

The rearrangement links TRBV4-3 to TRBJ2-1, with D maybe TRBD2 (6 bases). V gave up 1 base and J gave up 3 bases, with 16 bases separating them. The CDR3 is made up of 17 amino acids. The V gene's germline CDR1 is LGHNA and CDR2 YSLEER. The CDR3 here is CASSQGGPGLIYNEQFF. The CDR3 bases are TGCGCCAGCAGCCAAGGAGGACCGGGACTCATCTACAATGAGCAGTTCTTC.

This clone came up a few times. The chain employs TRBV6-6 and TRBJ1-6; 7 bases are a match to TRBD1. In germline, CDR1 is MNHNY, CDR2 SVGAGI (reference sequence). The CDR3 consists of 16 residues. Unmatched junction bases numbered 10, after V lost 5 bases and J lost 6 bases. CDR3 nucleotide sequence: TGTGCCAGCAGTACACAAACAGGGGTTGGTAATTCACCCCTCCACTTT. This sequence encodes CASSTQTGVGNSPLHF.

The V call is TRBV4-3, the J call TRBJ2-7; the D gene is possibly TRBD1 (5 bases). Between the trimmed V and J ends, which lost 0 bases and 7 bases, there was a span of 16 bases. CDR3 length: 15 amino acids. Germline CDR1 reads LGHNA; CDR2 reads YSLEER. The CDR3 region has the DNA TGCGCCAGCAGCCAAGAGCAGGGCCTCCGAGCGGAGCAGTACTTC. Encoded protein: CASSQEQGLRAEQYF.

Only a few counts were recorded for this clone. The V call is TRBV4-1, the J call TRBJ1-5; D might be TRBD1 (6 bases). This CDR3 has 17 amino acids. The germline V gene has CDR1 MGHRA and CDR2 YSYEKL. Trimming stripped 0 bases from V and 4 bases from J, with 16 bases between. The DNA of the CDR3 is TGCGCCAGCAGCCAAGATCCGAGGCAGGGGAATAATCAGCCCCAGCATTTT. It is translated as CASSQDPRQGNNQPQHF.